Following are 30 T cell receptor beta chains from one sample sequenced in a study of cytomegalovirus exposure and HLA in healthy donors. The PCR contained 60 Vbeta and 13 Jbeta primers. Assay used: immunoSEQ multiplex PCR; TCRdb lists only in-frame clones, some missing. The sample has roughly 180,000 clones, around 75% seen once. The sample was PBMCs. These receptors originate from a male donor in good health and CMV-seronegative.

Only one count was recorded for this clone. The chain is built from TRBV29-1 and TRBJ1-2, with TRBD1 matching 8 bases. CDR1 is SQVTM, CDR2 ANQGSEA, per germline. V trimming: 3 bases; J trimming: 4 bases; junction bases outside the gene matches: 10. The CDR3 runs to 15 residues. The DNA for the CDR3 is TGCAGCGTTGAGAAGACAGGACAGGGCGGCTATGGCTACACCTTC. Translated, it gives CSVEKTGQGGYGYTF. Using reference TRBV29-1 and TRBJ1-2 for the parts outside the CDR3, the full variable domain is SAVISQKPSRDICQRGTSLTIQCQVDSQVTMMFWYRQQPGQSLTLIATANQGSEATYESGFVIDKFPISRPNLTFSTLTVSNMSPEDSSIYLCSVEKTGQGGYGYTFGSGTRLTVV.

The rearrangement links TRBV2 to TRBJ2-7; 9 nucleotides align to TRBD1. CDR1 is SNHLY and CDR2 is FYNNEI in the germline V gene. V shed 8 bases, J shed 1 base, and the junction held 6 bases outside the gene matches. The CDR3 consists of 14 residues. In nucleotides, the CDR3 is TGTGCCAGCGGGGGACAGGGCCGATCCTACGAGCAGTACTTC. Translation gives CASGGQGRSYEQYF.

J is TRBJ2-5 and V is TRBV4-3; a weak D match, TRBD1 (6 bases). The germline V gene encodes CDR1 LGHNA and CDR2 YSLEER. CDR3 length: 15 residues. V gave up 0 bases and J gave up 2 bases, with 10 bases separating them. The CDR3 nucleotides read TGCGCCAGCAGCCAAGATCGGACAGTACAAGAGACCCAGTACTTC. Protein sequence: CASSQDRTVQETQYF.

This chain joins TRBV6-5 and TRBJ2-5, with a weak D call TRBD1 (6 bases). The J call may be wrong; the DNA end is better matched by TRBJ2-7. CDR3 size: 14 residues. Germline V gene sequence: CDR1 MNHEY, CDR2 SVGAGI. This chain's CDR3 is CASSLRQAHYEQYF. The CDR3 DNA sequence: TGTGCCAGCAGTCTCCGACAGGCCCACTACGAGCAGTACTTC.

This clone turned up a few times. V is TRBV13 and J is TRBJ2-3; 11 bases are shared with TRBD2. The V gene end was trimmed by 2 bases and the J gene end by 4 bases; junction bases not matched to a gene: 2. This CDR3 region has 15 residues. CDR1 is PRHDT and CDR2 is FYEKMQ in the germline V gene (reference sequence). The CDR3, as DNA: TGTGCCAGCAGCTTAAGGACTAGCGGGCCAGATACGCAGTATTTT. This gives the protein CASSLRTSGPDTQYF. Filled out from reference TRBV13 and TRBJ2-3, the complete variable domain reads AAGVIQSPRHLIKEKRETATLKCYPIPRHDTVYWYQQGPGQDPQFLISFYEKMQSDKGSIPDRFSAQQFSDYHSELNMSSLELGDSALYFCASSLRTSGPDTQYFGPGTRLTVL.

The chain links TRBV5-4 to TRBJ2-3, with 10 bases fitting TRBD2. The CDR3 covers 16 residues. V gave up 4 bases and J gave up 1 base; unmatched junction bases: 6. The germline CDR1 and CDR2 sequences are SGHNT and YYREEE (reference sequence). The CDR3 loop reads CASSNKAGGGTDTQYF. CDR3 coding DNA: TGTGCCAGCAGCAACAAAGCGGGAGGGGGCACAGATACGCAGTATTTT.

There are a few counts of this clone. The genes are TRBV30 and TRBJ2-1; 14 positions match TRBD2. The germline CDR1 and CDR2 sequences are GTSNPN and SVGIG (reference sequence). The CDR3 has 19 residues. V dropped 2 bases and J dropped 0; count of bases not matched to a gene: 9. The CDR3, as DNA: TGTGCCTGGAGTCCCGGACTAGCGGGGGGCTTCTCCTCCTACAATGAGCAGTTCTTC. The encoded protein is CAWSPGLAGGFSSYNEQFF.

With regard to this clone: At one of its ends the junction is not consistent with the germline gene, which may arise from a read error. The chain recombines TRBV25-1 with TRBJ1-5; possible D gene TRBD1, 5 bases. This CDR3 comprises 15 residues. Germline assignment: CDR1 MGHDK and CDR2 SYGVNS. The CDR3 sequence is CASGPTGYSNQLQHF. CDR3 bases: TGTGCCAGCGGGCCTACAGGTTATAGCAATCAGCTCCAGCATTTT.

V gene TRBV25-1 combines with J gene TRBJ1-5; D unclear. Germline V lookup: CDR1 MGHDK, CDR2 SYGVNS. V gave up 4 bases and J gave up 0 bases, with 4 bases separating them. There are 13 residues in the CDR3. Here the CDR3 DNA reads TGTGCCAGCAGTGCCGGTAGCAATCAGCCCCAGCATTTT. This gives the protein CASSAGSNQPQHF.

This sequence joins TRBV7-8 and TRBJ2-1; 11 bases are a match to TRBD2. This CDR3 contains 16 residues. V was pared by 3 bases and J by 9 bases, with 10 bases of the junction left unmatched. The germline gives CDR1 SGHVS, CDR2 FQNEAQ. CDR3 protein: CASSFTSGSTYGEQFF. CDR3 DNA sequence: TGTGCCAGCAGCTTCACTAGCGGGAGTACTTATGGTGAGCAGTTCTTC.

The chain recombines TRBV27 with TRBJ2-7; no definite D call. V lost 4 bases and J 3 bases, leaving 16 bases between the germline ends. Germline V CDR1 and CDR2: MNHEY, SMNVEV (reference sequence). This CDR3 is built from 15 residues. The CDR3 DNA reads TGTGCCAGCAGTTACTCGGCGGTTCCAGACTACGAGCAGTACTTC. This translates into CASSYSAVPDYEQYF.

The chain uses TRBV12-5 and TRBJ1-6; 8 bases map to TRBD1. The ends lost 4 bases at V and 6 bases at J; junction bases unmatched: 2. Germline CDR1 reads LGHNT; CDR2 reads FRNRAP. The CDR3 consists of 14 residues. CDR3: CASGYGQGNSPLHF. The CDR3 nucleotides read TGTGCTAGTGGTTACGGACAGGGTAATTCACCCCTCCACTTT.

The chain carries TRBV4-2 and TRBJ1-1; D is unresolved. Trimming took off 2 bases at V and 7 bases at J, with 11 bases between the two ends. Germline V gene sequence: CDR1 LGHNA, CDR2 YNFKEQ. The CDR3 consists of 13 residues. Here the CDR3 DNA reads TGTGCCAGCAGCCAAAGCCTGACGGGTGAAGCTTTCTTT. Translating it yields CASSQSLTGEAFF.

V usage is TRBV6-4 and J usage is TRBJ2-4, with D possibly being TRBD2 (7 bases). The V gene's germline CDR1 is MRHNA and CDR2 SNTAGT. This CDR3 has 16 residues. V shed 10 bases and J shed 3 bases, with 22 bases lying between them. The CDR3 coding sequence is TGTGCCACCAGGGTTTGGGGGGGCGAGGGCAAAAACATTCAGTACTTC. Protein product: CATRVWGGEGKNIQYF.

V is TRBV28 and J is TRBJ2-7; 7 bases are shared with TRBD2. This CDR3 is 15 amino acids long. Germline CDR1 MDHEN, CDR2 SYDVKM. J gave up 6 bases and V 3 bases, and 11 bases lay outside the gene matches. CDR3 coding DNA: TGTGCCAGCAGTTTGGGGTTGAGGGAGGGCCCCGAGCAGTACTTC. Protein: CASSLGLREGPEQYF.

This clone was recorded only once. The chain uses TRBV4-1 and TRBJ1-1; TRBD1 aligns across 8 bases. CDR1 is MGHRA, CDR2 YSYEKL, per germline. Trimming cost V 6 bases and J 0 bases; bases outside gene matches: 9. This CDR3 region has 16 residues. The CDR3 DNA reads as TGCGCCAGCAGGGCCCGGGACAGGCTAATGAACACTGAAGCTTTCTTT. It codes for CASRARDRLMNTEAFF.

This clone was picked up a small number of times. The genes are TRBV7-2 and TRBJ1-3; weak D call: TRBD1 (6 bases). CDR1 is SGHTA, CDR2 FQGNSA, per germline. V lost 4 bases and J lost 1, with 23 bases in between. This CDR3 is built from 19 residues. CDR3 sequence: CASSSLPSGGGSSGNTIYF. CDR3 sequence (DNA): TGTGCCAGCAGCTCCCTCCCTTCTGGTGGGGGCAGTTCTGGAAACACCATATATTTT.

A word on this clone: The sample holds other DNA sequences that translate to the same CDR3. This rearrangement joins TRBV6-6 to TRBJ1-2; 8 bases are a match to TRBD1. After removal of 2 bases from V and 8 bases from J, the junction contained 4 bases not matched to a gene. The CDR3 sequence is 13 residues long. Germline-derived CDR1 and CDR2 are MNHNY and SVGAGI (reference sequence). The CDR3 is CASSYGQGQGYTF. DNA for the CDR3: TGTGCCAGCAGTTACGGACAGGGCCAAGGCTACACCTTC.

The rearrangement uses TRBV7-3 and TRBJ2-7, with 10 bases identical to TRBD2. The CDR3 consists of 13 residues. Trimming removed 5 bases from V and 6 bases from J; junction bases left unmatched: 4. Per the germline V gene, CDR1 is SGHTA and CDR2 is FQGTGA. CDR3 DNA: TGTGCCAGCAGCAAAGCGGGGGGGCTCGAGCAGTACTTC. Protein product: CASSKAGGLEQYF.

V gene TRBV4-2 combines with J gene TRBJ2-7, with D uncertain. Germline CDR1 and CDR2: LGHNA and YNFKEQ. This CDR3 is 17 amino acids long. Trimming pared 0 bases from V and 2 bases from J, leaving 17 bases between. CDR3 protein: CASSQDVWFETPYEQYF. In nucleotides, the CDR3 is TGTGCCAGCAGCCAAGATGTTTGGTTCGAGACACCCTACGAGCAGTACTTC.

This clone was seen only once. The CDR3: CAWKDSPRPNEKLFF. The CDR3 nucleotides are TGTGCCTGGAAGGACAGCCCCCGTCCAAATGAAAAACTGTTTTTT. The chain joins TRBV30 to TRBJ1-4; a possible D gene is TRBD1 (6 bases). CDR3 length: 15 amino acids. Germline lookup yields CDR1 GTSNPN and CDR2 SVGIG (reference sequence). Trimming took off 4 bases at V and 5 bases at J, with 17 bases between the two ends.

J is TRBJ2-1 and V is TRBV30; tentative D call: TRBD2 (5 bases). The CDR3 consists of 10 residues. V was pared by 2 bases and J by 10 bases, with 6 bases between. Germline CDR1 reads GTSNPN; CDR2 reads SVGIG (reference sequence). CDR3 in DNA: TGTGCCTGGAGTCAGCGGGAGCAGTTCTTC. It is translated as CAWSQREQFF.

J is TRBJ1-1 and V is TRBV28; tentatively, D is TRBD1 (6 bases). V lost 6 bases and J lost 4, with 18 bases in between. The CDR3 runs 15 residues. From germline, CDR1 is MDHEN and CDR2 SYDVKM. The CDR3: CASRGAAIGSTEAFF. CDR3 in DNA: TGTGCCAGCAGGGGGGCGGCCATTGGGAGCACTGAAGCTTTCTTT. Full variable domain (remainder filled in from reference TRBV28 and TRBJ1-1): DVKVTQSSRYLVKRTGEKVFLECVQDMDHENMFWYRQDPGLGLRLIYFSYDVKMKEKGDIPEGYSVSREKKERFSLILESASTNQTSMYLCASRGAAIGSTEAFFGQGTRLTVV.

CDR3 nucleotide sequence: TGTGCCAGTAGAAGGACAGGGGGGACTGAAAAACTGTTTTTT. Translated: CASRRTGGTEKLFF. This chain links TRBV19 with TRBJ1-4, with 10 bases that match TRBD1. Germline-derived CDR1 and CDR2 are LNHDA and SQIVND (reference sequence). The CDR3 is made up of 14 amino acids. Trimming removed 6 bases from V and 7 bases from J; junction bases left unmatched: 5.

The chain has TRBV4-1 and TRBJ1-5; D is ambiguous. The germline gives CDR1 MGHRA, CDR2 YSYEKL. V shed 1 base and J shed 0 bases, with 4 bases lying between them. The CDR3 covers 14 residues. Here the CDR3 DNA reads TGCGCCAGCAGCCAAGTGGCTAGCAATCAGCCCCAGCATTTT. It is translated as CASSQVASNQPQHF.

Note on this clone: Other DNA sequences of this sample code for an identical CDR3. The gene calls are TRBV30 and TRBJ1-4; no reliable D call. Per the germline V gene, CDR1 is GTSNPN and CDR2 is SVGIG (reference sequence). The CDR3 runs 12 residues. Trimming took off 0 bases at V and 8 bases at J, with 7 bases between the two ends. As DNA, the CDR3 is TGTGCCTGGAGTGTACGAGGAGAAAAACTGTTTTTT. Translation: CAWSVRGEKLFF. Together with reference TRBV30 and TRBJ1-4, the CDR3 gives the full variable domain: SQTIHQWPATLVQPVGSPLSLECTVEGTSNPNLYWYRQAAGRGLQLLFYSVGIGQISSEVPQNLSASRPQDRQFILSSKKLLLSDSGFYLCAWSVRGEKLFFGSGTQLSVL.

This chain connects TRBV7-2 to TRBJ2-7; 13 bases match TRBD2. The CDR3 has 15 residues. Losses at the gene ends were 4 bases for V and 4 bases for J; bases not matched to a gene: 4. Germline CDR1 SGHTA, CDR2 FQGNSA. The CDR3 DNA is TGTGCCAGCAGCTATCGGACTAGCGGGAGTTACGAGCAGTACTTC. Residues: CASSYRTSGSYEQYF.

J is TRBJ1-5 and V is TRBV6-1; TRBD1 might be the D (5 bases). The CDR3 runs to 14 residues. Germline V gene sequence: CDR1 MNHNS, CDR2 SASEGT. Trimming took off 3 bases at V and 7 bases at J, with 13 bases between the two ends. The CDR3 loop reads CASSEGGIDQPQHF. The DNA for the CDR3 is TGTGCCAGCAGTGAGGGGGGGATTGACCAGCCCCAGCATTTT.

With regard to this clone: Other DNA variants within this sample encode the same CDR3. J is TRBJ1-5 and V is TRBV28; possible D gene TRBD1, 5 bases. Trimming removed 4 bases from V and 1 base from J, with 8 bases in between. The CDR3 is 14 residues long. In germline, CDR1 is MDHEN, CDR2 SYDVKM. CDR3 protein: CASSSGGSNQPQHF. Written as DNA, the CDR3 is TGTGCCAGCAGTTCCGGGGGGAGCAATCAGCCCCAGCATTTT.

The chain couples TRBV5-4 to TRBJ2-3; 9 bases align to TRBD2. CDR1 is SGHNT, CDR2 YYREEE, per germline (reference sequence). The CDR3 consists of 16 residues. V lost 4 bases and J lost 0; bases outside the gene matches: 6. Here the CDR3 reads CASSLRTSASTDTQYF. CDR3 in DNA: TGTGCCAGCAGCCTAAGGACTAGCGCAAGCACAGATACGCAGTATTTT. The whole variable domain, remainder taken from reference TRBV5-4 and TRBJ2-3, is ETGVTQSPTHLIKTRGQQVTLRCSSQSGHNTVSWYQQALGQGPQFIFQYYREEENGRGNFPPRFSGLQFPNYSSELNVNALELDDSALYLCASSLRTSASTDTQYFGPGTRLTVL.